The 32 T cell receptor beta chains below were found in one sample sequenced in a study of cytomegalovirus exposure and HLA in healthy donors. PCR involved 60 Vbeta and 13 Jbeta primers. Sequencing used immunoSEQ multiplex PCR; TCRdb keeps in-frame clones, though not all of them. The table records roughly 96,000 clones, 65% to 75% of them present only once. The sample was PBMCs. The source is a woman aged 70-85 years in good health and CMV-seropositive.

The chain combines TRBV11-2 with TRBJ2-6; D call uncertain. The germline CDR1 and CDR2 sequences are SGHAT and FQNNGV. There are 17 residues in the CDR3. Trimming removed 5 bases from V and 0 bases from J, with 14 bases in between. The CDR3 reads CASSPVPRSSGANVLTF. DNA for the CDR3: TGTGCCAGCAGCCCCGTCCCTAGGAGCTCTGGGGCCAACGTCCTGACTTTC.

This clone showed up just a few times. In the same sample, other DNA sequences code for this CDR3. This chain uses TRBV18 with TRBJ1-3; D perhaps matches TRBD1 (5 bases). The V end was cut by 2 bases, the J end by 0 bases, with 11 bases between. The germline V gene has CDR1 KGHSH and CDR2 LQKENI. The CDR3 sequence is 16 residues long. CDR3 sequence (DNA): TGTGCCAGCTCACCAGTCGACAGCAGCTCTGGAAACACCATATATTTT. Its translation: CASSPVDSSSGNTIYF.

Turning to this clone: A read error may produce the germline difference seen at one junction end. The chain recombines TRBV5-4 with TRBJ1-2, with D perhaps matching TRBD1 (5 bases). Germline V lookup: CDR1 SGHNT, CDR2 YYREEE (reference sequence). The CDR3 has 16 residues. DNA of the CDR3: TGTGCCAGCAGCTCAGGACTGCGGGGCCCTAACGATGGCTACACCTTC. As protein: CASSSGLRGPNDGYTF.

V and J are TRBV29-1 and TRBJ2-3, with D maybe TRBD1 (6 bases). The germline V gene encodes CDR1 SQVTM and CDR2 ANQGSEA. The CDR3 loop spans 13 amino acids. Trimming pared 4 bases from V and 7 bases from J, leaving 15 bases between. The CDR3 spells CSVVAGDLNTQYF. DNA for the CDR3: TGCAGCGTTGTGGCAGGGGATTTGAATACGCAGTATTTT.

This clone was seen a handful of times. The rearrangement uses TRBV28 and TRBJ2-7; 12 bases are shared with TRBD1. Germline V CDR1 and CDR2: MDHEN, SYDVKM. J was trimmed by 5 bases and V by 6 bases; bases with no gene match: 8. CDR3 length: 15 residues. The chain's CDR3 is CASRPSGTGGHEQYF. In nucleotides, the CDR3 is TGTGCCAGCAGGCCTTCCGGGACAGGGGGCCACGAGCAGTACTTC. Variable domain in full (rest from reference TRBV28 and TRBJ2-7): DVKVTQSSRYLVKRTGEKVFLECVQDMDHENMFWYRQDPGLGLRLIYFSYDVKMKEKGDIPEGYSVSREKKERFSLILESASTNQTSMYLCASRPSGTGGHEQYFGPGTRLTVT.

A remark on this clone: A read error may produce the germline difference seen at one junction end. V is TRBV6-1 and J is TRBJ1-5; TRBD1 might be the D (6 bases). The CDR3 runs to 15 residues. CDR1 is MNHNS, CDR2 SASEGT, per germline. The CDR3 protein is CACRAPTGSGRPQHF. For the CDR3, the DNA is TGTGCCTGCAGAGCCCCCACAGGGTCGGGTAGACCCCAGCATTTT.

CDR3 loop: CASSYRVGQGVAGELFF. As DNA, the CDR3 is TGTGCCAGTAGTTATCGAGTGGGACAGGGGGTCGCCGGGGAGCTGTTTTTT. This chain joins TRBV19 and TRBJ2-2, with 11 bases that match TRBD1. The V gene's germline CDR1 is LNHDA and CDR2 SQIVND (reference sequence). The trim removed 5 bases at V and 6 bases at J, leaving 11 bases unmatched. The CDR3 runs 17 residues.

The table lists this clone with a count of one. The chain carries TRBV6-1 and TRBJ2-2; 7 bases are a match to TRBD1. The CDR3 has 14 residues. Per germline, CDR1 MNHNS and CDR2 SASEGT. V lost 8 bases, J lost 3 bases, and 6 bases stayed unmatched. The CDR3 bases are TGTGCCAGCCGGATAGGGACAGACACCGGGGAGCTGTTTTTT. This translates into CASRIGTDTGELFF.

This clone was observed once. V usage is TRBV7-6 and J usage is TRBJ2-5; D is unclear. This CDR3 region has 14 residues. Germline-derived CDR1 and CDR2 are SGHVS and FNYEAQ. Trimming took 1 base from V and 4 from J, leaving 10 bases between them. The CDR3 loop reads CASSLGVNGETQYF. CDR3 sequence (DNA): TGTGCCAGCAGCTTAGGCGTTAACGGAGAGACCCAGTACTTC.

This clone was seen a handful of times. At one of its ends the junction is not consistent with the germline gene, which may arise from a read error. This rearrangement joins TRBV5-5 to TRBJ2-7; D gene unclear. The CDR3 is 12 residues long. The germline gives CDR1 SGHKS, CDR2 YYEKEE (reference sequence). The CDR3 sequence: CASSLPSFEQYF. Here the CDR3 DNA reads TGTGCCAGCAGCTTGCCCTCCTTCGAGCAGTACTTC.

The chain recombines TRBV28 with TRBJ2-7; D remains ambiguous. The CDR3 totals 13 residues. The V gene's germline CDR1 is MDHEN and CDR2 SYDVKM. V gave up 4 bases and J gave up 3 bases, with 10 bases separating them. Here the CDR3 DNA reads TGTGCCAGCAGTTCTCACGGGTACTACGAGCAGTACTTC. It translates to CASSSHGYYEQYF.

The chain employs TRBV7-3 and TRBJ2-1, with D perhaps TRBD2 (6 bases). Per the germline V gene, CDR1 is SGHTA and CDR2 is FQGTGA. The ends were cut back, 8 bases at V and 0 bases at J, with 11 bases in the middle. The CDR3 consists of 14 residues. The CDR3 loop reads CASGQGGSYNEQFF. As DNA, the CDR3 is TGTGCCAGCGGGCAGGGAGGCTCCTACAATGAGCAGTTCTTC. Drawing the rest from reference TRBV7-3 and TRBJ2-1, the complete variable domain is GAGVSQTPSNKVTEKGKYVELRCDPISGHTALYWYRQSLGQGPEFLIYFQGTGAADDSGLPNDRFFAVRPEGSVSTLKIQRTERGDSAVYLCASGQGGSYNEQFFGPGTRLTVL.

The chain employs TRBV19 and TRBJ2-7, with D hard to call. The CDR3 sequence is 14 residues long. V was clipped by 3 bases and J by 3 bases, with 12 bases between them. Germline V gene data show CDR1 as LNHDA and CDR2 as SQIVND (reference sequence). CDR3 sequence: CASSIGQRNYEQYF. Written as DNA, the CDR3 is TGTGCCAGTAGTATTGGGCAACGAAACTACGAGCAGTACTTC.

This clone was found a few times. J is TRBJ1-2 and V is TRBV2; TRBD1 aligns across 8 bases. The CDR3 runs to 15 residues. Germline V gene lookup returns CDR1 SNHLY and CDR2 FYNNEI. V shed 3 bases, J shed 4 bases, and the junction held 7 bases outside the gene matches. This chain's CDR3 is CASSDTGGSPYGYTF. CDR3 nucleotide sequence: TGTGCCAGCAGTGACACAGGGGGATCTCCCTATGGCTACACCTTC. The entire variable domain, with the rest obtained from reference TRBV2 and TRBJ1-2, is as follows: EPEVTQTPSHQVTQMGQEVILRCVPISNHLYFYWYRQILGQKVEFLVSFYNNEISEKSEIFDDQFSVERPDGSNFTLKIRSTKLEDSAMYFCASSDTGGSPYGYTFGSGTRLTVV.

The gene calls are TRBV18 and TRBJ1-3; the match to TRBD1 covers 8 bases. The germline gives CDR1 KGHSH, CDR2 LQKENI. CDR3 length equals 16 residues. The V gene end was trimmed by 0 bases and the J gene end by 4 bases; junction bases not matched to a gene: 5. Written as DNA, the CDR3 is TGTGCCAGCTCACCACCGGAGCAGGGGGCAGGAAACACCATATATTTT. Amino acids: CASSPPEQGAGNTIYF. Full variable domain (rest looked up from reference TRBV18 and TRBJ1-3): NAGVMQNPRHLVRRRGQEARLRCSPMKGHSHVYWYRQLPEEGLKFMVYLQKENIIDESGMPKERFSAEFPKEGPSILRIQQVVRGDSAAYFCASSPPEQGAGNTIYFGEGSWLTVV.

V gene TRBV5-4 combines with J gene TRBJ1-3; tentative D call: TRBD1 (6 bases). Germline V gene sequence: CDR1 SGHNT, CDR2 YYREEE (reference sequence). This CDR3 comprises 17 residues. Trimming shortened V by 4 bases and J by 1 base, and 18 bases separated the two germline ends. The CDR3 spells CASSPSGQGLSGNTIYF. The CDR3 DNA follows: TGTGCCAGCAGCCCCTCAGGGCAGGGGTTATCTGGAAACACCATATATTTT.

The chain combines TRBV28 with TRBJ1-5; D unclear. The germline CDR1 and CDR2 sequences are MDHEN and SYDVKM. V was clipped by 6 bases and J by 4 bases, with 7 bases between them. This CDR3 comprises 12 residues. CDR3: CASSQLNQPQHF. As DNA, the CDR3 is TGTGCCAGCAGCCAGTTAAATCAGCCCCAGCATTTT.

V is TRBV28 and J is TRBJ2-1, with 7 bases lining up with TRBD1. Germline V gene data show CDR1 as MDHEN and CDR2 as SYDVKM. Germline trimming cut 5 bases from V and 6 bases from J; bases unmatched to any gene: 7. The CDR3 loop spans 14 amino acids. CDR3 residues: CASSPGQTSNEQFF. Written as DNA, the CDR3 is TGTGCCAGCAGTCCGGGACAGACATCCAATGAGCAGTTCTTC.

The rearrangement uses TRBV5-1 and TRBJ2-7; a possible D gene is TRBD2 (5 bases). The CDR3 is 15 residues long. Germline CDR1 reads SGHRS; CDR2 reads YFSETQ. V gave up 0 bases and J gave up 2 bases, with 12 bases separating them. CDR3 amino acids: CASSLAGVLPYEQYF. DNA for the CDR3: TGCGCCAGCAGCTTGGCCGGGGTACTTCCCTACGAGCAGTACTTC.

The rearrangement links TRBV30 to TRBJ1-2, with TRBD1 matching over 8 bases. J was trimmed by 8 bases and V by 0 bases; bases with no gene match: 17. Germline assignment: CDR1 GTSNPN and CDR2 SVGIG (reference sequence). The CDR3 is 17 residues long. CDR3 in DNA: TGTGCCTGGAGTGTTCGGACAGGGTTGTATCCTAGGGGGGGCTACACCTTC. It encodes CAWSVRTGLYPRGGYTF.

The rearrangement joins TRBV7-2 to TRBJ2-7, with D maybe TRBD2 (6 bases). This CDR3 is built from 14 residues. Trimming cost V 3 bases and J 7 bases, with 16 bases left between them. Germline assignment: CDR1 SGHTA and CDR2 FQGNSA. The CDR3 bases are TGTGCCAGCAGCTTCGGCGGGGCACTCGGGGAGCAGTACTTC. Translating it yields CASSFGGALGEQYF.

This clone was counted a single time. The rearrangement links TRBV9 to TRBJ2-3; 9 bases are shared with TRBD1. The germline gives CDR1 SGDLS, CDR2 YYNGEE. The CDR3 length is 15 residues. The trim removed 2 bases at V and 3 bases at J, leaving 4 bases unmatched. The CDR3 DNA reads TGTGCCAGCAGCGTGAGACAGGGGGTAACAGATACGCAGTATTTT. Translation gives CASSVRQGVTDTQYF.

This chain links TRBV15 with TRBJ2-1, with D unclear. The CDR3 extends over 13 amino acids. The germline V gene has CDR1 LNHNV and CDR2 YYDKDF (reference sequence). The V and J ends lost 5 bases and 5 bases respectively, with 10 bases between them. The CDR3 loop reads CATSWRQDNEQFF. The CDR3 DNA reads as TGTGCCACCAGCTGGCGCCAGGACAATGAGCAGTTCTTC. The full variable domain, completed using reference TRBV15 and TRBJ2-1, is DAMVIQNPRYQVTQFGKPVTLSCSQTLNHNVMYWYQQKSSQAPKLLFHYYDKDFNNEADTPDNFQSRRPNTSFCFLDIRSPGLGDTAMYLCATSWRQDNEQFFGPGTRLTVL.

The chain carries TRBV4-2 and TRBJ2-7; 8 bases map to TRBD1. With V trimmed by 1 base and J by 0 bases, 5 bases remained unmatched. The CDR3 is made up of 16 amino acids. Germline values: CDR1 LGHNA, CDR2 YNFKEQ. The CDR3 reads CASSQVPGQGSYEQYF. The CDR3 DNA sequence: TGTGCCAGCAGCCAAGTCCCAGGACAGGGCTCCTACGAGCAGTACTTC.

The J gene is TRBJ1-1, the V gene TRBV5-6; 10 nucleotides agree with TRBD1. The CDR3 totals 14 residues. Germline assignment: CDR1 SGHDT and CDR2 YYEEEE. V shed 3 bases and J 3 bases; nucleotides not matched to a gene: 2. CDR3 loop: CASSWGQGHTEAFF. The CDR3 region has the DNA TGTGCCAGCAGCTGGGGACAGGGGCACACTGAAGCTTTCTTT.

The V call is TRBV18, the J call TRBJ2-2; D is perhaps TRBD1 (5 bases). Per the germline V gene, CDR1 is KGHSH and CDR2 is LQKENI. The V end lost 3 bases, the J end lost 11 bases, and 16 bases lay between the germline ends. The CDR3 loop spans 14 amino acids. The CDR3 coding sequence is TGTGCCAGCTCACCGGCTCAGGGCACAGGAGAGCTGTTTTTT. The encoded protein is CASSPAQGTGELFF.

The V call is TRBV7-8, the J call TRBJ2-3, with TRBD2 matching 13 bases. This CDR3 is 17 amino acids long. In germline, CDR1 is SGHVS, CDR2 FQNEAQ. J was trimmed by 7 bases and V by 5 bases; bases with no gene match: 12. In nucleotides, the CDR3 is TGTGCCAGCAGCCAGGCAGGACTAGCGGGAGTTAGGAATACGCAGTATTTT. This translates into CASSQAGLAGVRNTQYF.

The chain employs TRBV5-1 and TRBJ2-3, with D possibly matching TRBD1 (6 bases). Trimming removed 0 bases at V and 10 bases at J, with 15 bases between. There are 14 residues in the CDR3. Looked up from germline, CDR1 is SGHRS and CDR2 is YFSETQ. The CDR3 loop reads CASSLASAGDAQYF. CDR3 DNA sequence: TGCGCCAGCAGCTTGGCGTCTGCAGGGGACGCGCAGTATTTT.

This clone was seen a handful of times. This chain uses TRBV27 with TRBJ2-5; a possible D gene is TRBD2 (6 bases). The V gene's germline CDR1 is MNHEY and CDR2 SMNVEV (reference sequence). V lost 1 base, J lost 4 bases, and 13 bases lay in between. The length of the CDR3 is 15 residues. CDR3 bases: TGTGCCAGCAGTTTATTACCGGGAGTGGGAGAGACCCAGTACTTC. The encoded protein is CASSLLPGVGETQYF.

The chain couples TRBV11-2 to TRBJ2-2; 11 nucleotides line up with TRBD2. In germline, CDR1 is SGHAT, CDR2 FQNNGV. The CDR3 runs 17 residues. V shed 4 bases, J shed 2 bases, and the junction held 6 bases outside the gene matches. Here the CDR3 DNA reads TGTGCCAGCAGCTATCGACTAGCGGGGCGCAACACCGGGGAGCTGTTTTTT. It yields the protein CASSYRLAGRNTGELFF.

This clone has a single count. V and J are TRBV28 and TRBJ1-1; 8 nucleotides line up with TRBD1. The V segment lost 1 base and the J segment 4 bases; nucleotides outside the gene matches: 14. The CDR3 is made up of 18 amino acids. Germline lookup yields CDR1 MDHEN and CDR2 SYDVKM. For the CDR3, the DNA is TGTGCCAGCAGTTTATACGCCGGGCAGGGGGCTGGTAGCACTGAAGCTTTCTTT. It translates to CASSLYAGQGAGSTEAFF.

CDR3 sequence: CASSQTQGTNEKLFF. The CDR3 DNA reads as TGCGCCAGCAGCCAGACACAGGGAACTAATGAAAAACTGTTTTTT. The genes are TRBV4-1 and TRBJ1-4; TRBD1 might be the D (6 bases). Germline V gives CDR1 MGHRA, CDR2 YSYEKL. Trimming left V 3 bases short and J 1 base short, with 9 bases between. The CDR3 contains 15 residues.